This T cell receptor beta chain was found in a study of cytomegalovirus exposure and HLA in healthy donors. Study results and limitations: It was reported in a later analysis that an Asian-associated ancestry cluster showed fewer N-insertions than the approximately 700-donor mean.

Of note for this clone: The antigen remains undetermined.

The CDR3 length is 18 residues. The J segment lost 2 bases and the V segment lost 0 bases, leaving 10 bases of the junction unmatched. PCR used 60 Vbeta primers and 13 Jbeta primers. Assay used: immunoSEQ multiplex PCR; TCRdb lists only in-frame clones, some missing. The table includes about 190,000 clones, around 81% detected once. The sequence derives from a man aged 18 to 29 in good health and CMV-seronegative. The chain is built from TRBV23-1 and TRBJ2-5; the match to TRBD2 covers 9 bases. TRBV23-1 is placed among ORFs of uncertain function. The sample consisted of PBMCs. CDR3 amino acids: CASSQSETSGPNQETQYF. In nucleotides, the CDR3 is TGCGCCAGCAGTCAATCGGAGACTAGCGGACCCAATCAAGAGACCCAGTACTTC.